These 8 T cell receptor beta chains share one sample of origin, sequenced in a study of STAT5B mutations in CD4+ large granular lymphocyte leukemia. Sequencing was performed with immunoSEQ multiplex PCR; in TCRdb, only in-frame clones are kept and a portion is missing. The data hold 40,000 to 50,000 clones, with roughly four fifths observed a single time. The sample comprised CD4+ T cells from blood buffy coats. Source of these receptors: a human donor in good health.

This clone was counted between two and nine times. The gene calls are TRBV4-2 and TRBJ1-2; unclear D gene. Germline CDR1 LGHNA, CDR2 YNFKEQ. The ends were cut back, 3 bases at V and 1 base at J, with 12 bases in the middle. The CDR3 runs 15 residues. The CDR3 is CASSQIQQLNYGYTF. For the CDR3, the DNA is TGTGCCAGCAGCCAGATACAACAGCTTAACTATGGCTACACCTTC.

V is TRBV6-5 and J is TRBJ2-5, with D maybe TRBD2 (6 bases). The V end was cut by 0 bases, the J end by 4 bases, with 9 bases between. Per germline, CDR1 MNHEY and CDR2 SVGAGI. The CDR3 is 14 residues long. The CDR3 nucleotides are TGTGCCAGCAGTTACTCTTGGGGAGGAGAGACCCAGTACTTC. It translates to CASSYSWGGETQYF.

The chain has TRBV7-9 and TRBJ2-3; D unclear. CDR3 length: 13 residues. Trimming removed 1 base at V and 0 bases at J, with 2 bases between. The germline CDR1 and CDR2 sequences are SEHNR and FQNEAQ (reference sequence). This CDR3 is CASSLDSTDTQYF. As DNA, the CDR3 is TGTGCCAGCAGCTTAGATAGCACAGATACGCAGTATTTT.

The J gene is TRBJ2-3, the V gene TRBV19, with 7 bases identical to TRBD2. Trimming removed 5 bases from V and 0 bases from J; junction bases left unmatched: 2. Germline V gene data show CDR1 as LNHDA and CDR2 as SQIVND (reference sequence). This CDR3 has 14 residues. Here the CDR3 DNA reads TGTGCCAGTAGTGCGCGGGGGAGCACAGATACGCAGTATTTT. Encoded protein: CASSARGSTDTQYF.

The chain joins TRBV11-3 to TRBJ2-7; D not certain. V was pared by 3 bases and J by 1 base, with 4 bases between. The CDR3 has 12 residues. CDR1 is SGHNT, CDR2 YENEEA, per germline. As DNA, the CDR3 is TGTGCCAGCAGCTTCGGGTCCTACGAGCAGTACTTC. Translated, it gives CASSFGSYEQYF.

This chain uses TRBV7-9 with TRBJ1-5, with D possibly TRBD1 on 5 matching bases. Germline V gives CDR1 SEHNR, CDR2 FQNEAQ (reference sequence). The CDR3 contains 15 residues. Deletions cut 0 bases from V and 8 bases from J, with 14 bases between. DNA of the CDR3: TGTGCCAGCAGCTTAGCGCGGGGGGGTATGGAGCCCCAGCATTTT. This translates into CASSLARGGMEPQHF.

V and J are TRBV14 and TRBJ2-1; TRBD1 aligns across 7 bases. Germline lookup yields CDR1 SGHDN and CDR2 FVKESK. The CDR3 runs 13 residues. V lost 4 bases and J lost 10; bases outside the gene matches: 7. The CDR3, as DNA: TGTGCCAGCAGCCCCACGACAGGGCGCGAGCAGTTCTTC. Its protein is CASSPTTGREQFF.

This clone was recorded once. The chain combines TRBV30 with TRBJ1-3; 9 positions agree with TRBD1. With V trimmed by 4 bases and J by 5 bases, 9 bases remained unmatched. This CDR3 is 15 amino acids long. From germline, CDR1 is GTSNPN and CDR2 SVGIG (reference sequence). The DNA for the CDR3 is TGTGCCTGGACTCTAGGGGGACAGGGAAGAAACACCATATATTTT. Translation gives CAWTLGGQGRNTIYF.